These 26 T cell receptor beta chains were all obtained from the same sample, sequenced in a study of shared clonotypes between healthy human individuals. Clones were read by immunoSEQ multiplex PCR, and TCRdb kept only the in-frame ones, dropping some. The sample contains nearly 1,000,000 clones, 70% to 85% of which appear only once. Sequenced input: memory CD4+ T cells sorted from blood. The subset: CD45RA-negative fraction. Receptors were obtained from a young man in good health.

CDR3 nucleotide sequence: TGTGCCAGCAGCTCCCGGACAGAGTCTCAAGAGACCCAGTACTTC. Its translation: CASSSRTESQETQYF. The chain is built from TRBV14 and TRBJ2-5; D possibly corresponds to TRBD1 (6 bases). With 5 bases removed from V and 2 bases from J, the gap between germline ends came to 15 bases. The CDR3 totals 15 residues. CDR1 is SGHDN, CDR2 FVKESK, per germline.

V and J are TRBV27 and TRBJ2-2; D assignment may be TRBD1 or TRBD2 (6 bases each). CDR3 length: 15 residues. The V end lost 6 bases, the J end lost 4 bases, and 15 bases lay between the germline ends. Germline V gene data show CDR1 as MNHEY and CDR2 as SMNVEV (reference sequence). The CDR3 loop is CASRVEQGGTGELFF. The CDR3 DNA sequence: TGTGCCAGCAGGGTCGAACAGGGAGGCACCGGGGAGCTGTTTTTT.

V is TRBV28 and J is TRBJ2-7; 7 bases are a match to TRBD1. CDR1 and CDR2 (germline): MDHEN, SYDVKM. V dropped 5 bases and J dropped 2; count of bases not matched to a gene: 12. This CDR3 has 16 residues. CDR3 in amino acids: CASSGIRTGPAYEQYF. CDR3 coding DNA: TGTGCCAGCAGTGGGATTCGGACAGGCCCTGCCTACGAGCAGTACTTC.

The V and J genes are TRBV5-6 and TRBJ2-2, with D perhaps TRBD1 or TRBD2 (6 bases each). Germline-derived CDR1 and CDR2 are SGHDT and YYEEEE. The CDR3 is 17 residues long. V was cut by 4 bases and J by 1 base, with 17 bases left in between. The CDR3 loop reads CASSPRRGPMNTGELFF. The CDR3 DNA is TGTGCCAGCAGCCCCCGCCGGGGGCCCATGAACACCGGGGAGCTGTTTTTT.

The V gene is TRBV9, the J gene TRBJ2-1; a weak D match, TRBD1 (6 bases). CDR3 length: 15 residues. V lost 0 bases to trimming and J lost 4 bases, with 11 bases between them. Germline CDR1 reads SGDLS; CDR2 reads YYNGEE. The CDR3 region has the DNA TGTGCCAGCAGCGTAGCTACGGGACATTACAATGAGCAGTTCTTC. It translates to CASSVATGHYNEQFF.

The chain links TRBV15 to TRBJ1-2, with D perhaps TRBD1 (6 bases). CDR1 is LNHNV, CDR2 YYDKDF, per germline (reference sequence). The V end lost 5 bases, the J end lost 2 bases, and 12 bases lay between the germline ends. This CDR3 is 14 amino acids long. CDR3 in DNA: TGTGCCACCAGCCCCCGCCAGGGGAACTATGGCTACACCTTC. Residues: CATSPRQGNYGYTF.

The rearrangement joins TRBV5-1 to TRBJ2-7; D unclear. The CDR3 loop spans 14 amino acids. The ends were cut back, 5 bases at V and 3 bases at J, with 15 bases in the middle. Germline V CDR1 and CDR2: SGHRS, YFSETQ. CDR3 bases: TGCGCCAGCAGTCAGGACCAAGGTCGCTACGAGCAGTACTTC. Translation gives CASSQDQGRYEQYF.

As regards this clone: Different DNA sequences within this sample yield the same CDR3. The V gene is TRBV7-9, the J gene TRBJ1-2; tentatively, D is TRBD1 (5 bases). V gave up 1 base and J gave up 4 bases, with 13 bases separating them. The CDR3 covers 15 residues. From germline, CDR1 is SEHNR and CDR2 FQNEAQ (reference sequence). The DNA of the CDR3 is TGTGCCAGCAGCTTAGAATCAGGCCAGGGCTATGGCTACACCTTC. This codes for CASSLESGQGYGYTF. The full variable domain, completed using reference TRBV7-9 and TRBJ1-2, is DTGVSQNPRHKITKRGQNVTFRCDPISEHNRLYWYRQTLGQGPEFLTYFQNEAQLEKSRLLSDRFSAERPKGSFSTLEIQRTEQGDSAMYLCASSLESGQGYGYTFGSGTRLTVV.

The V call is TRBV15, the J call TRBJ2-7; possibly TRBD1 for D (5 bases). Per the germline V gene, CDR1 is LNHNV and CDR2 is YYDKDF (reference sequence). CDR3 length: 13 residues. Trimming took off 0 bases at V and 5 bases at J, with 8 bases between the two ends. The CDR3 reads CATSRDLGDEQYF. CDR3 nucleotide sequence: TGTGCCACCAGCAGAGATTTAGGGGACGAGCAGTACTTC. Together with reference TRBV15 and TRBJ2-7, the CDR3 gives the full variable domain: DAMVIQNPRYQVTQFGKPVTLSCSQTLNHNVMYWYQQKSSQAPKLLFHYYDKDFNNEADTPDNFQSRRPNTSFCFLDIRSPGLGDTAMYLCATSRDLGDEQYFGPGTRLTVT.

As for this clone: A far larger clone lies a single base away; this is likely a read error. The same CDR3 arises from other DNA sequences in this sample as well. The V call is TRBV5-1, the J call TRBJ1-2; 7 positions match TRBD1. CDR3 size: 15 residues. V lost 0 bases to trimming and J lost 1 base; unmatched junction nucleotides: 3. The germline V gene has CDR1 SGHRS and CDR2 YFSETQ. This CDR3 is CASSLGDSVNYGYTF. The CDR3 bases are TGCGCCAGCAGCTTGGGGGACAGCGTTAACTATGGCTACACCTTC.

This clone has a handful of counts. The genes are TRBV4-2 and TRBJ2-1; 8 bases map to TRBD2. CDR3 length equals 14 residues. V was clipped by 4 bases and J by 9 bases; unmatched bases: 8. Germline V CDR1 and CDR2: LGHNA, YNFKEQ. This chain's CDR3 is CASSPRRGDGEQFF. For the CDR3, the DNA is TGTGCCAGCAGCCCGCGGCGGGGGGACGGTGAGCAGTTCTTC.

The chain uses TRBV6-5 and TRBJ2-7; possibly TRBD2 for D (5 bases). Deletions cut 2 bases from V and 4 bases from J, with 12 bases between. In germline, CDR1 is MNHEY, CDR2 SVGAGI. The CDR3 is made up of 14 amino acids. CDR3 sequence (DNA): TGTGCCAGCAGTTACGGCCCTCCGGGATACGAGCAGTACTTC. Translating gives CASSYGPPGYEQYF.

This sequence joins TRBV7-9 and TRBJ1-3; 10 bases are shared with TRBD1. V lost 6 bases to trimming and J lost 9 bases; unmatched junction nucleotides: 8. Germline assignment: CDR1 SEHNR and CDR2 FQNEAQ (reference sequence). The CDR3 is made up of 14 amino acids. The CDR3 region is CASSRQGAEGTIYF. CDR3 bases: TGTGCCAGCAGTCGACAGGGGGCTGAAGGCACCATATATTTT. Complete variable domain (other parts from reference TRBV7-9 and TRBJ1-3): DTGVSQNPRHKITKRGQNVTFRCDPISEHNRLYWYRQTLGQGPEFLTYFQNEAQLEKSRLLSDRFSAERPKGSFSTLEIQRTEQGDSAMYLCASSRQGAEGTIYFGEGSWLTVV.

This clone occurred a few times. This rearrangement joins TRBV5-1 to TRBJ2-2, with a weak D call TRBD1 (6 bases). In germline, CDR1 is SGHRS, CDR2 YFSETQ. The V end was cut by 4 bases, the J end by 6 bases, with 16 bases between. The CDR3 length is 15 residues. Here the CDR3 reads CASSQLQGSAGELFF. The CDR3 coding sequence is TGCGCCAGCAGCCAGCTTCAGGGGTCGGCCGGGGAGCTGTTTTTT.

Note on this clone: Other nucleotide sequences from this sample produce the same CDR3. The chain couples TRBV28 to TRBJ1-5; D call uncertain. The CDR3 is made up of 12 amino acids. Trimming left V 2 bases short and J 6 bases short, with 5 bases between. The germline V gene has CDR1 MDHEN and CDR2 SYDVKM. CDR3 loop: CASSLLGQPQHF. CDR3 sequence (DNA): TGTGCCAGCAGTTTACTGGGTCAGCCCCAGCATTTT.

This clone has more than one count but fewer than ten. This chain connects TRBV30 to TRBJ1-4; D ambiguous. The germline CDR1 and CDR2 sequences are GTSNPN and SVGIG (reference sequence). Trimming took off 3 bases at V and 12 bases at J, with 11 bases between the two ends. The CDR3 length is 11 residues. DNA for the CDR3: TGTGCCTGGAGAGAGGTCAAGCAACTGTTTTTT. This sequence encodes CAWREVKQLFF.

This chain uses TRBV5-4 with TRBJ2-1; tentative D call: TRBD2 (6 bases). The V gene's germline CDR1 is SGHNT and CDR2 YYREEE (reference sequence). Trimming shortened V by 4 bases and J by 9 bases, and 23 bases separated the two germline ends. The CDR3 spans 16 residues. The DNA of the CDR3 is TGTGCCAGCAGCGCCGCGCCGGGAGAATCTCCGCCTGAGCAGTTCTTC. Protein: CASSAAPGESPPEQFF.

The chain has TRBV6-5 and TRBJ2-6; D is ambiguous. This CDR3 region has 15 residues. Germline lookup yields CDR1 MNHEY and CDR2 SVGAGI. Deletions cut 6 bases from V and 1 base from J, with 10 bases between. CDR3 nucleotide sequence: TGTGCCAGCAGAAAACGTGAATCTGGGGCCAACGTCCTGACTTTC. Its translation is CASRKRESGANVLTF.

This chain connects TRBV10-1 to TRBJ2-4; maybe TRBD2 (5 bases). The CDR3 covers 14 residues. Germline V gene data show CDR1 as WNHNN and CDR2 as SYGVQD (reference sequence). The V end was cut by 3 bases, the J end by 2 bases, with 8 bases between. The CDR3 reads CASSDGGSKNIQYF. The CDR3 DNA sequence: TGCGCCAGCAGTGACGGAGGTTCCAAAAACATTCAGTACTTC.

This clone was recorded once. The J gene is TRBJ2-7, the V gene TRBV2; a possible D gene is TRBD2 (5 bases). Germline CDR1 and CDR2: SNHLY and FYNNEI. This CDR3 spans 12 amino acids. Trimming left V 6 bases short and J 3 bases short, with 9 bases between. In DNA, the CDR3 is TGTGCCAGCAGAACCGGGATCTACGAGCAGTACTTC. Translated, it gives CASRTGIYEQYF.

This chain links TRBV13 with TRBJ1-2, with D possibly being TRBD1 (6 bases). V lost 5 bases and J lost 4, with 17 bases in between. Germline V gene data show CDR1 as PRHDT and CDR2 as FYEKMQ (reference sequence). The CDR3 contains 15 residues. This CDR3 is CASSLPRTDPYGYTF. The CDR3 nucleotides read TGTGCCAGCAGCCTTCCCCGGACAGACCCCTATGGCTACACCTTC.

The rearrangement links TRBV5-1 to TRBJ2-2, with 10 bases that match TRBD2. CDR3 length: 16 residues. The germline V gene has CDR1 SGHRS and CDR2 YFSETQ. V lost 5 bases, J lost 3 bases, and 7 bases stayed unmatched. The CDR3 loop reads CASSPPGLADTGELFF. DNA for the CDR3: TGCGCCAGCAGTCCCCCCGGACTAGCGGACACCGGGGAGCTGTTTTTT.

This clone was counted once. V usage is TRBV6-6 and J usage is TRBJ2-2; tentatively, D is TRBD1 (6 bases). The CDR3 sequence is 14 residues long. Germline CDR1 MNHNY, CDR2 SVGAGI (reference sequence). V dropped 7 bases and J dropped 1 base, with 10 bases sitting between them. The CDR3 sequence: CASNPGQNTGELFF. The CDR3 DNA sequence: TGTGCCAGCAACCCGGGACAGAACACCGGGGAGCTGTTTTTT.

The CDR3: CASNGARTEAFF. As DNA, the CDR3 is TGTGCCAGCAATGGGGCTCGGACTGAAGCTTTCTTT. The V and J genes are TRBV6-5 and TRBJ1-1; tentative D call: TRBD1 (5 bases). Germline CDR1 is MNHEY and CDR2 is SVGAGI. The CDR3 extends over 12 amino acids. V lost 7 bases to trimming and J lost 5 bases, with 11 bases between them.

The chain employs TRBV7-9 and TRBJ2-1, with D possibly matching TRBD2 (5 bases). Germline V gene lookup returns CDR1 SEHNR and CDR2 FQNEAQ (reference sequence). The CDR3 is made up of 17 amino acids. The germline V and J ends were trimmed by 1 base and 7 bases, with 20 bases remaining between them. The CDR3 DNA is TGTGCCAGCAGCTTAGATCACGGGGTGCTCCTGAGGAATGAGCAGTTCTTC. It translates to CASSLDHGVLLRNEQFF.

This clone was counted only a few times. This rearrangement joins TRBV5-4 to TRBJ1-2; 9 nucleotides line up with TRBD1. The trim removed 2 bases at V and 0 bases at J, leaving 8 bases unmatched. Germline V gives CDR1 SGHNT, CDR2 YYREEE (reference sequence). The length of the CDR3 is 17 residues. CDR3 coding DNA: TGTGCCAGCAGCTTCGATCCCACAGGGGGCCCTAACTATGGCTACACCTTC. Protein product: CASSFDPTGGPNYGYTF.